The TCR beta chain described here comes from a study of shared clonotypes between healthy human individuals. Measured with immunoSEQ multiplex PCR; TCRdb has only the in-frame clones, and not every one. The sample has around 430,000 clones; 70% to 80% are singletons. The CDR3 consists of 13 residues. V was shortened by 5 bases and J by 7 bases, with 12 bases between the two germline ends. In germline, CDR1 is MNHEY, CDR2 SMNVEV (reference sequence). The sequence derives from a middle-aged woman in good health. Some clones in this sample may be carry-over from other donors' samples. Sequences were obtained from PBMCs. The rearrangement joins TRBV27 to TRBJ2-1; D is possibly TRBD1 (6 bases). The CDR3 DNA is TGTGCCAGCAGTACCTACAGGGTTAATGAGCAGTTCTTC. Amino acids: CASSTYRVNEQFF.